The 16 T cell receptor beta chains below were found in one sample sequenced in a study of T cell repertoires in cytomegalovirus infection. These receptors have no identified antigens. TCRdb re-called the reads through MiXCR, storing one row per CDR3 protein. The sample holds approximately 590,000 distinct CDR3 sequences, 40% seen once. The source material was cultured PBMCs, sampled from culture after CMV antigen stimulation. The receptor source for this set is a human donor in good health (CMV status not recorded). Some clones in this sample may be carry-over from other donors' samples.

This chain connects TRBV7-8 to TRBJ1-1; tentatively, D is TRBD1 (6 bases). Germline CDR1 SGHVS, CDR2 FQNEAQ. The CDR3 contains 14 residues. The ends were cut back, 2 bases at V and 4 bases at J, with 11 bases in the middle. The CDR3 bases are TGTGCCAGCAGCTTACTGAGGGGGGGCACTGAAGCTTTCTTT. It specifies CASSLLRGGTEAFF.

The CDR3 DNA reads TGCAGTGCTAGTCAATCGGCCCACACAGATACGCAGTATTTT. Protein product: CSASQSAHTDTQYF. This chain links TRBV20-1 with TRBJ2-3, with no clear D. V dropped 3 bases and J dropped 2 bases, with 12 bases sitting between them. The V gene's germline CDR1 is DFQATT and CDR2 SNEGSKA (reference sequence). The CDR3 sequence is 14 residues long.

This clonotype occurred a few times. This chain joins TRBV4-2 and TRBJ2-5; 10 bases are a match to TRBD2. The germline V gene has CDR1 LGHNA and CDR2 YNFKEQ. This CDR3 is 18 amino acids long. V gave up 0 bases and J gave up 2 bases; unmatched junction bases: 9. Written as DNA, the CDR3 is TGTGCCAGCAGCCAAGATGGTGGAGCGGGAGGGTGGCAAGAGACCCAGTACTTC. This encodes CASSQDGGAGGWQETQYF.

This clonotype has only a few counts. The J gene is TRBJ1-4, the V gene TRBV7-2; tentative D call: TRBD1 (5 bases). Per germline, CDR1 SGHTA and CDR2 FQGNSA. Trimming left V 6 bases short and J 4 bases short, with 12 bases between. There are 14 residues in the CDR3. The CDR3 sequence: CASSSGTYNEKLFF. The CDR3 region has the DNA TGTGCCAGCAGTTCCGGGACTTATAATGAAAAACTGTTTTTT. Using reference TRBV7-2 and TRBJ1-4 for the parts outside the CDR3, the full variable domain is GAGVSQSPSNKVTEKGKDVELRCDPISGHTALYWYRQSLGQGLEFLIYFQGNSAPDKSGLPSDRFSAERTGGSVSTLTIQRTQQEDSAVYLCASSSGTYNEKLFFGSGTQLSVL.

The V gene is TRBV5-1, the J gene TRBJ2-1; unclear D gene. CDR3 length equals 13 residues. Germline values: CDR1 SGHRS, CDR2 YFSETQ. Deletions cut 0 bases from V and 5 bases from J, with 6 bases between. The CDR3 loop reads CASSLAVNNEQFF. DNA of the CDR3: TGCGCCAGCAGCTTGGCTGTTAACAATGAGCAGTTCTTC.

The sample holds a few counts of this clonotype. V and J are TRBV2 and TRBJ2-2, with a weak D call TRBD2 (6 bases). Looked up from germline, CDR1 is SNHLY and CDR2 is FYNNEI. This CDR3 is 16 amino acids long. The V and J ends lost 5 bases and 4 bases respectively, with 17 bases between them. The chain's CDR3 is CASSPFVSGLTGELFF. The DNA of the CDR3 is TGTGCCAGCAGTCCCTTTGTTAGCGGCCTCACCGGGGAGCTGTTTTTT. The full variable domain, in which reference TRBV2 and TRBJ2-2 provide the parts outside the CDR3, is EPEVTQTPSHQVTQMGQEVILRCVPISNHLYFYWYRQILGQKVEFLVSFYNNEISEKSEIFDDQFSVERPDGSNFTLKIRSTKLEDSAMYFCASSPFVSGLTGELFFGEGSRLTVL.

V and J are TRBV25-1 and TRBJ2-5, with D uncertain. The CDR3 contains 15 residues. CDR1 is MGHDK and CDR2 is SYGVNS in the germline V gene. Trimming stripped 3 bases from V and 4 bases from J, with 15 bases between. For the CDR3, the DNA is TGTGCCAGCAGTGATCGTGTTTCACCGGGAGAGACCCAGTACTTC. Protein: CASSDRVSPGETQYF. Using reference TRBV25-1 and TRBJ2-5 for the parts outside the CDR3, the full variable domain is EADIYQTPRYLVIGTGKKITLECSQTMGHDKMYWYQQDPGMELHLIHYSYGVNSTEKGDLSSESTVSRIRTEHFPLTLESARPSHTSQYLCASSDRVSPGETQYFGPGTRLLVL.

The chain carries TRBV4-2 and TRBJ2-3, with TRBD2 matching 10 bases. The CDR3 sequence is 16 residues long. V lost 1 base and J lost 2; bases outside the gene matches: 3. Germline lookup yields CDR1 LGHNA and CDR2 YNFKEQ. The DNA for the CDR3 is TGTGCCAGCAGCCAAGTCCTAGCGGGGGCCACAGATACGCAGTATTTT. Translating gives CASSQVLAGATDTQYF.

The V and J genes are TRBV7-2 and TRBJ2-1; D might be TRBD1 (6 bases). The ends were cut back, 5 bases at V and 6 bases at J, with 14 bases in the middle. Looked up from germline, CDR1 is SGHTA and CDR2 is FQGNSA. The CDR3 loop spans 14 amino acids. The CDR3 region is CASSQLGTINEQFF. CDR3 sequence (DNA): TGTGCCAGCAGCCAACTGGGGACAATCAATGAGCAGTTCTTC. The full variable domain, rest sourced from reference TRBV7-2 and TRBJ2-1, is GAGVSQSPSNKVTEKGKDVELRCDPISGHTALYWYRQSLGQGLEFLIYFQGNSAPDKSGLPSDRFSAERTGGSVSTLTIQRTQQEDSAVYLCASSQLGTINEQFFGPGTRLTVL.

Here the CDR3 DNA reads TGCGCCAGCAGCCAAGTGGCCGTCGGTACAGATACGCAGTATTTT. This encodes CASSQVAVGTDTQYF. The chain combines TRBV4-1 with TRBJ2-3; D call uncertain. V was shortened by 1 base and J by 3 bases, with 11 bases between the two germline ends. Germline lookup yields CDR1 MGHRA and CDR2 YSYEKL. The CDR3 has 15 residues.

This chain links TRBV20-1 with TRBJ2-2; TRBD2 aligns across 8 bases. Germline lookup yields CDR1 DFQATT and CDR2 SNEGSKA (reference sequence). The trim removed 1 base at V and 1 base at J, leaving 2 bases unmatched. The length of the CDR3 is 15 residues. The CDR3: CSARVAGGNTGELFF. CDR3 nucleotide sequence: TGCAGTGCTAGAGTGGCGGGGGGGAACACCGGGGAGCTGTTTTTT.

This clonotype was observed many times. The gene calls are TRBV7-2 and TRBJ1-2; D is perhaps TRBD1 (6 bases). Germline V CDR1 and CDR2: SGHTA, FQGNSA. The CDR3 spans 16 residues. Trimming cost V 5 bases and J 4 bases, with 20 bases left between them. The CDR3 here is CASSPIPGGAGYGYTF. In nucleotides, the CDR3 is TGTGCCAGCAGCCCAATACCTGGGGGCGCCGGCTATGGCTACACCTTC.

This clonotype was found a few times. The chain employs TRBV6-5 and TRBJ1-6; possible D gene TRBD1, 5 bases. Per germline, CDR1 MNHEY and CDR2 SVGAGI. The V end was cut by 10 bases, the J end by 10 bases, with 17 bases between. The CDR3 loop spans 13 amino acids. This CDR3 reads CATSRGTGSPLHF. Here the CDR3 DNA reads TGTGCCACCTCGAGGGGAACGGGATCACCCCTCCACTTT.

The chain recombines TRBV12-3 or TRBV12-4 with TRBJ1-4; D perhaps matches TRBD1 (6 bases). This CDR3 has 14 amino acids. Trimming shortened V by 5 bases and J by 11 bases, and 18 bases separated the two germline ends. CDR3 DNA sequence: TGTGCCAGCAGTCTGGTGCCGGGGGCGCGGAAACTGTTTTTT. Translating it yields CASSLVPGARKLFF.

V is TRBV7-2 and J is TRBJ1-6, with no clear D. V shed 0 bases and J shed 4 bases, with 13 bases lying between them. The CDR3 is made up of 17 amino acids. Germline V gene data show CDR1 as SGHTA and CDR2 as FQGNSA. For the CDR3, the DNA is TGTGCCAGCAGCTTAGCCCTCGGGGAACCTTATAATTCACCCCTCCACTTT. Amino acid sequence: CASSLALGEPYNSPLHF.

The chain joins TRBV7-2 to TRBJ2-5, with 13 bases that match TRBD2. V was clipped by 5 bases and J by 6 bases; unmatched bases: 9. This CDR3 has 16 amino acids. Per germline, CDR1 SGHTA and CDR2 FQGNSA. The DNA of the CDR3 is TGTGCCAGCAGCCCTTGGACTAGCGGGAGTAAAAAGACCCAGTACTTC. Its protein is CASSPWTSGSKKTQYF.